A single sample gave rise to the 29 T cell receptor beta chains below, sequenced in a study of early T cells in non-severe SARS-CoV-2 infection. A single record per CDR3 protein comes from TCRdb applying MiXCR to the 5' RACE reads. Here the sample spans 55,000 to 65,000 distinct CDR3 sequences, approximately 12% being singletons. The sequenced sample consisted of whole blood. These TCRs come from an adult who was a healthcare worker with PCR-confirmed SARS-CoV-2 infection or an uninfected control (not recorded which).

Ten or more counts support this clonotype. The rearrangement links TRBV20-1 to TRBJ2-1; 11 bases match TRBD2. CDR1 is DFQATT, CDR2 SNEGSKA, per germline (reference sequence). V trimming: 0 bases; J trimming: 6 bases; junction bases outside the gene matches: 4. The CDR3 consists of 15 residues. DNA of the CDR3: TGCAGTGCTAGAGATTTTAGCGGGGGGGCCAATGAGCAGTTCTTC. It encodes CSARDFSGGANEQFF.

In its sample, this clonotype was seen a few times. The rearrangement uses TRBV12-3 or TRBV12-4 and TRBJ2-1; TRBD2 might be the D (6 bases). The CDR3 length is 16 residues. V was pared by 4 bases and J by 0 bases, with 13 bases between. The CDR3 here is CASSSRTISSYNEQFF. The DNA for the CDR3 is TGTGCCAGCAGTTCCCGGACTATCAGCTCCTACAATGAGCAGTTCTTC.

This chain joins TRBV7-9 and TRBJ1-1, with a possible D match to TRBD1 (5 bases). V lost 7 bases to trimming and J lost 5 bases, with 11 bases between them. The CDR3 sequence is 12 residues long. Germline loops: CDR1 SEHNR, CDR2 FQNEAQ (reference sequence). The DNA for the CDR3 is TGTGCCAGCACTTTCGGGGGGACTGAAGCTTTCTTT. It encodes CASTFGGTEAFF.

The gene calls are TRBV28 and TRBJ1-1; TRBD1 is a possible D gene (5 bases). Germline V gives CDR1 MDHEN, CDR2 SYDVKM. The CDR3 totals 12 residues. CDR3 residues: CRAGDHVTEAFF. The CDR3 nucleotides are TGTCGCGCGGGGGACCACGTCACTGAAGCTTTCTTT.

V and J are TRBV18 and TRBJ2-3, with D hard to call. Trimming stripped 2 bases from V and 5 bases from J, with 5 bases between. This CDR3 contains 12 residues. Germline CDR1 and CDR2: KGHSH and LQKENI. CDR3 DNA: TGTGCCAGCTCACCAAAGGGAGATACGCAGTATTTT. Translated, it gives CASSPKGDTQYF.

This clonotype has a handful of counts. The V gene is TRBV10-3, the J gene TRBJ2-1, with 8 bases fitting TRBD2. The CDR3 length is 15 residues. Germline V lookup: CDR1 ENHRY, CDR2 SYGVKD. V lost 4 bases and J lost 4; bases outside the gene matches: 6. CDR3 in DNA: TGTGCCATCAGTGGAGATAGCGGGAATTACAATGAGCAGTTCTTC. Amino acids: CAISGDSGNYNEQFF.

This clonotype came up many times. The V call is TRBV12-3 or TRBV12-4, the J call TRBJ1-5, with a tentative D call TRBD1 (6 bases). This CDR3 has 14 amino acids. V lost 3 bases and J lost 9, with 15 bases in between. The CDR3 loop reads CASSFGTSTSPQHF. As DNA, the CDR3 is TGTGCCAGCAGTTTCGGGACATCCACCTCGCCCCAGCATTTT.

This clonotype appeared a few times. J is TRBJ2-4 and V is TRBV7-2, with a tentative D call TRBD1 (6 bases). This CDR3 has 13 residues. Germline V lookup: CDR1 SGHTA, CDR2 FQGNSA. Deletions cut 6 bases from V and 4 bases from J, with 10 bases between. CDR3 sequence reads: CASSWDTKNIQYF. The CDR3 DNA sequence: TGTGCCAGCAGTTGGGACACTAAAAACATTCAGTACTTC.

This clonotype was counted many times. The chain carries TRBV6-5 and TRBJ1-5, with a possible D match to TRBD1 (6 bases). V was pared by 6 bases and J by 5 bases, with 14 bases between. The CDR3 spans 14 residues. Germline loops: CDR1 MNHEY, CDR2 SVGAGI. CDR3: CASRTGFGDQPQHF. CDR3 DNA sequence: TGTGCCAGCAGAACAGGGTTCGGGGATCAGCCCCAGCATTTT.

This clonotype was counted a few times. The rearrangement links TRBV12-3 or TRBV12-4 to TRBJ2-7; D unclear. This CDR3 is 15 amino acids long. The V and J ends lost 1 base and 0 bases respectively, with 10 bases between them. The CDR3 region is CASSLDRIFSYEQYF. The CDR3 region has the DNA TGTGCCAGCAGTTTAGACAGAATATTCTCCTACGAGCAGTACTTC.

The genes are TRBV6-2 or TRBV6-3 and TRBJ2-2; the D gene is possibly TRBD1 (6 bases). V gave up 5 bases and J gave up 5 bases, with 15 bases separating them. From germline, CDR1 is MNHEY and CDR2 SVGEGT. This CDR3 spans 15 amino acids. The CDR3 DNA reads as TGTGCCAGCAGTCTACAGGGACCGATGACCGGGGAGCTGTTTTTT. It encodes CASSLQGPMTGELFF.

This sequence joins TRBV27 and TRBJ2-3; D not resolved. Looked up from germline, CDR1 is MNHEY and CDR2 is SMNVEV (reference sequence). V was trimmed by 4 bases and J by 10 bases, leaving 12 bases between them. The length of the CDR3 is 12 residues. CDR3 coding DNA: TGTGCCAGCAGTTCGGTGGGTTCGGCGCAGTATTTT. Its translation is CASSSVGSAQYF.

In this sample, this clonotype turned up many times. The chain is built from TRBV7-2 and TRBJ2-3; 7 nucleotides agree with TRBD2. The CDR3 consists of 15 residues. Germline CDR1 reads SGHTA; CDR2 reads FQGNSA. Germline trimming cut 3 bases from V and 2 bases from J; bases unmatched to any gene: 5. The CDR3 here is CASSFKAGPTDTQYF. Written as DNA, the CDR3 is TGTGCCAGCAGCTTTAAAGCGGGGCCCACAGATACGCAGTATTTT. The full variable domain, with the rest looked up from reference TRBV7-2 and TRBJ2-3, is GAGVSQSPSNKVTEKGKDVELRCDPISGHTALYWYRQSLGQGLEFLIYFQGNSAPDKSGLPSDRFSAERTGGSVSTLTIQRTQQEDSAVYLCASSFKAGPTDTQYFGPGTRLTVL.

This clonotype was seen repeatedly, ten times or more. The chain is built from TRBV11-2 and TRBJ2-1, with D possibly matching TRBD2 (5 bases). CDR1 is SGHAT, CDR2 FQNNGV, per germline. The CDR3 spans 15 residues. V was pared by 5 bases and J by 9 bases, with 20 bases between. The CDR3 here is CASSPSTISGLEQFF. The CDR3 DNA follows: TGTGCCAGCAGCCCATCAACAATTTCAGGACTTGAGCAGTTCTTC.

Many counts were recorded for this clonotype. J is TRBJ1-1 and V is TRBV5-6; a possible D gene is TRBD1 (5 bases). V was pared by 2 bases and J by 4 bases, with 15 bases between. The CDR3 spans 15 residues. Germline assignment: CDR1 SGHDT and CDR2 YYEEEE. The CDR3 loop reads CASSFPGDMGTEAFF. CDR3 sequence (DNA): TGTGCCAGCAGCTTTCCGGGGGATATGGGCACTGAAGCTTTCTTT.

The table lists this clonotype with a few counts. The chain is built from TRBV28 and TRBJ1-5; 7 bases line up with TRBD1. The CDR3 spans 14 residues. Per germline, CDR1 MDHEN and CDR2 SYDVKM. Losses at the gene ends were 3 bases for V and 5 bases for J; bases not matched to a gene: 4. CDR3 DNA: TGTGCCAGCAGTTTCCGGGACAGTCATCAGCCCCAGCATTTT. Translation: CASSFRDSHQPQHF.

This clonotype was observed many times. The rearrangement uses TRBV20-1 and TRBJ2-3; 7 positions match TRBD2. There are 13 residues in the CDR3. V was clipped by 6 bases and J by 4 bases; unmatched bases: 7. The germline gives CDR1 DFQATT, CDR2 SNEGSKA (reference sequence). In DNA form, the CDR3 reads TGCAGTGCCATAGCGGGTTTCGCAGATACGCAGTATTTT. Its translation is CSAIAGFADTQYF.

This clonotype was counted ten times or more. V and J are TRBV11-2 and TRBJ2-1; the D gene could be TRBD1 or TRBD2 (6 bases each). Deletions cut 1 base from V and 9 bases from J, with 13 bases between. The CDR3 has 14 amino acids. Germline lookup yields CDR1 SGHAT and CDR2 FQNNGV. The CDR3 is CASSLGVGGSEQFF. The DNA for the CDR3 is TGTGCCAGCAGCTTAGGCGTAGGGGGGAGTGAGCAGTTCTTC.

In its sample, this clonotype was seen a few times. This chain connects TRBV6-1 to TRBJ2-7; D is perhaps TRBD1 (5 bases). Trimming took off 6 bases at V and 2 bases at J, with 11 bases between the two ends. Germline CDR1 MNHNS, CDR2 SASEGT. The CDR3 is made up of 13 amino acids. The chain's CDR3 is CASRLDRPYEQYF. Written as DNA, the CDR3 is TGTGCCAGCAGGCTAGACAGACCCTACGAGCAGTACTTC.

The chain employs TRBV2 and TRBJ2-3; 14 positions agree with TRBD2. The junction had 6 bases not matched to a gene; V was cut back by 5 bases and J by 2 bases. Germline CDR1 and CDR2: SNHLY and FYNNEI. CDR3 length equals 17 residues. The CDR3 coding sequence is TGTGCCAGCAGTTGGACTAGCGGGGGGCGAGCCACAGATACGCAGTATTTT. This gives the protein CASSWTSGGRATDTQYF. The full variable domain, rest sourced from reference TRBV2 and TRBJ2-3, is EPEVTQTPSHQVTQMGQEVILRCVPISNHLYFYWYRQILGQKVEFLVSFYNNEISEKSEIFDDQFSVERPDGSNFTLKIRSTKLEDSAMYFCASSWTSGGRATDTQYFGPGTRLTVL.

This clonotype was observed a handful of times. The chain couples TRBV29-1 to TRBJ2-5; D perhaps matches TRBD2 (5 bases). Per the germline V gene, CDR1 is SQVTM and CDR2 is ANQGSEA. This CDR3 region has 12 residues. V lost 3 bases and J 1 base, leaving 6 bases between the germline ends. The DNA for the CDR3 is TGCAGCGTTGACGAGGGCCAAGAGACCCAGTACTTC. As protein: CSVDEGQETQYF.

This clonotype was found a few times. V usage is TRBV5-1 and J usage is TRBJ2-7; 8 bases are a match to TRBD1. The germline V gene encodes CDR1 SGHRS and CDR2 YFSETQ. The CDR3 runs to 15 residues. V shed 4 bases and J 1 base; nucleotides not matched to a gene: 7. CDR3 loop: CASSNPGGASYEQYF. CDR3 DNA sequence: TGCGCCAGCAGCAATCCAGGGGGCGCTTCCTACGAGCAGTACTTC.

This clonotype was seen many times. As DNA, the CDR3 is TGTGCCAGCAGTGAAGTGGTAACAAGGAGCAATCAGCCCCAGCATTTT. It specifies CASSEVVTRSNQPQHF. The chain has TRBV6-1 and TRBJ1-5; the D is unclear. V lost 1 base, J lost 1 base, and 11 bases lay in between. Per germline, CDR1 MNHNS and CDR2 SASEGT. The CDR3 is made up of 16 amino acids.

This clonotype occurred many times. This rearrangement joins TRBV6-6 to TRBJ1-1, with TRBD1 as a possible D gene (6 bases). Germline CDR1 reads MNHNY; CDR2 reads SVGAGI (reference sequence). Trimming removed 4 bases from V and 5 bases from J, with 20 bases in between. The CDR3 has 16 residues. CDR3 residues: CASSSLTTGGQTEAFF. DNA of the CDR3: TGTGCCAGCAGTTCCCTGACGACAGGTGGGCAAACTGAAGCTTTCTTT.

This clonotype was detected ten times or more. This chain uses TRBV5-1 with TRBJ2-1, with 7 bases aligning to TRBD2. The germline CDR1 and CDR2 sequences are SGHRS and YFSETQ. Unmatched junction bases numbered 14, after V lost 6 bases and J lost 5 bases. There are 16 residues in the CDR3. The CDR3 loop reads CASTPLTSAGNNEQFF. CDR3 sequence (DNA): TGCGCCAGCACCCCTCTCACTAGCGCCGGTAACAATGAGCAGTTCTTC.

In this sample, this clonotype turned up many times. This chain uses TRBV18 with TRBJ1-1, with TRBD1 matching 9 bases. The V and J ends lost 3 bases and 1 base, in that order; junction bases with no gene match: 3. Germline lookup yields CDR1 KGHSH and CDR2 LQKENI. CDR3 length equals 15 residues. In DNA, the CDR3 is TGTGCCAGCTCACCCCCGACAGGGGGGAACACTGAAGCTTTCTTT. Protein product: CASSPPTGGNTEAFF.

V and J are TRBV5-1 and TRBJ1-5; D unclear. This CDR3 is built from 13 residues. With 0 bases removed from V and 7 bases from J, the gap between germline ends came to 8 bases. Germline V gene lookup returns CDR1 SGHRS and CDR2 YFSETQ. The CDR3 loop is CASSLGAEQPQHF. In nucleotides, the CDR3 is TGCGCCAGCAGCTTGGGGGCAGAACAGCCCCAGCATTTT. The complete variable domain, with remaining parts taken from reference TRBV5-1 and TRBJ1-5, reads KAGVTQTPRYLIKTRGQQVTLSCSPISGHRSVSWYQQTPGQGLQFLFEYFSETQRNKGNFPGRFSGRQFSNSRSEMNVSTLELGDSALYLCASSLGAEQPQHFGDGTRLSIL.

This clonotype has only a few counts. In nucleotides, the CDR3 is TGTGCCAGCAGTCCGACCAGCCCCACTAACTATGGCTACACCTTC. It codes for CASSPTSPTNYGYTF. The chain uses TRBV28 and TRBJ1-2; D gene uncertain. CDR1 is MDHEN, CDR2 SYDVKM, per germline. This CDR3 contains 15 residues. Trimming cost V 5 bases and J 0 bases, with 13 bases left between them.

This clonotype was seen only a few times. The chain couples TRBV12-3 or TRBV12-4 to TRBJ2-7, with a tentative D call TRBD1 (6 bases). With 6 bases removed from V and 3 bases from J, the gap between germline ends came to 12 bases. The CDR3 has 13 residues. The CDR3 DNA sequence: TGTGCCAGCAGAGGAGGACAGCACTACGAGCAGTACTTC. It codes for CASRGGQHYEQYF.